Listed below are T cell receptor beta chains from one sample, sequenced in a study of T cell responses to AZD1222 COVID-19 vaccine. Here immunoSEQ multiplex PCR was the method, and the copy in TCRdb shows in-frame clones only, minus some. The profile covers 75,000 to 90,000 clones, with 70% to 90% appearing a single time and about 3% taken by the ten largest. This specimen was peripheral blood, taken 28 days after the second AZD1222 dose. Source of these receptors: an adult who received the AZD1222 COVID-19 vaccine. Each CDR3 is given with its conserved first and last residue. The D gene is left open where the match is weak. Clone size is not always given. Where it is, it says once, few, many or a class for expanded clones.

D gene,clone size,J gene,V gene,CDR3 protein,CDR3 DNA
TRBD1,-,TRBJ1-4,TRBV24-1,CATSDSRTGDEKLFF,TGTGCCACCAGTGATTCGAGGACAGGGGATGAAAAACTGTTTTTT
-,-,TRBJ2-4,TRBV16,CASSQGAARGSIQYF,TGTGCCAGCAGCCAAGGGGCAGCCCGGGGGTCCATTCAGTACTTC
TRBD1,-,TRBJ2-2,TRBV5-8,CASSWGQRTGELFF,TGTGCCAGCAGCTGGGGACAGCGTACCGGGGAGCTGTTTTTT
-,-,TRBJ1-2,TRBV12-3/TRBV12-4,CASRQGGNGYTF,TGTGCCAGCAGACAGGGCGGTAACGGCTACACCTTC
-,-,TRBJ2-1,TRBV7-9,CASSPTYNEQFF,TGTGCCAGCAGCCCTACCTACAATGAGCAGTTCTTC
-,-,TRBJ2-3,TRBV4-2,CASSQDGGTFTDTQYF,TGTGCCAGCAGCCAAGATGGGGGGACGTTCACAGATACGCAGTATTTT
-,-,TRBJ2-1,TRBV9,CASSVGGDEQFF,TGTGCCAGCAGCGTAGGGGGGGATGAGCAGTTCTTC
-,-,TRBJ2-5,TRBV2,CASSGLDFGGETQYF,TGTGCCAGCAGTGGATTAGATTTCGGTGGGGAGACCCAGTACTTC
-,-,TRBJ1-1,TRBV5-6,CASTPLGGDFRTEAFF,TGTGCCAGCACCCCTCTAGGCGGGGATTTTCGTACTGAAGCTTTCTTT
TRBD1,-,TRBJ1-2,TRBV9,CASSVDRGVSGYTF,TGTGCCAGCAGCGTAGACAGGGGGGTCTCTGGCTACACCTTC
-,-,TRBJ1-2,TRBV7-8,CASSLVSQGSGYTF,TGTGCCAGCAGCTTAGTATCTCAGGGCTCTGGCTACACCTTC
-,-,TRBJ2-5,TRBV10-3,CAISESVQGGTQYF,TGTGCCATCAGTGAGTCAGTTCAGGGGGGGACCCAGTACTTC
-,-,TRBJ1-5,TRBV6-1,CASSEAKGLLKRRPQHF,TGTGCCAGCAGTGAGGCAAAAGGACTCCTGAAGCGACGGCCCCAGCATTTT
TRBD2,-,TRBJ2-3,TRBV4-3,CASSSGRGASPRPDTQYF,TGCGCCAGCAGCTCCGGGCGGGGGGCTTCCCCCAGACCAGATACGCAGTATTTT
-,-,TRBJ1-1,TRBV4-1,CASSQTENTEAFF,TGCGCCAGCAGCCAAACGGAGAACACTGAAGCTTTCTTT
TRBD1,-,TRBJ1-5,TRBV5-8,CASSLGQSFLNQPQHF,TGTGCCAGCAGCCTGGGACAGAGCTTCCTAAATCAGCCCCAGCATTTT
-,-,TRBJ2-3,TRBV7-9,CASSSGAFGTDTQYF,TGTGCCAGCAGCTCGGGGGCATTCGGCACAGATACGCAGTATTTT
TRBD1,-,TRBJ1-6,TRBV27,CASSTKTGAPNSPLHF,TGTGCCAGCAGTACTAAGACAGGGGCCCCAAATTCACCCCTCCACTTT
TRBD2,-,TRBJ2-3,TRBV7-6,CASSQPTSGMDSSTDTQYF,TGTGCCAGCAGCCAACCGACTAGCGGGATGGACTCTAGCACAGATACGCAGTATTTT
-,-,TRBJ1-2,TRBV7-9,CASSAEGLRNYGYTF,TGTGCCAGCAGCGCCGAGGGACTGAGAAACTATGGCTACACCTTC
-,-,TRBJ1-2,TRBV2,CASRLAYGYTF,TGTGCCAGCAGGCTGGCTTATGGCTACACCTTC
-,-,TRBJ2-7,TRBV9,CASSVRDGTYEQYF,TGTGCCAGCAGCGTCCGGGACGGGACCTACGAGCAGTACTTC
TRBD1,-,TRBJ2-1,TRBV5-1,CASSLDGQVDNEQFF,TGCGCCAGCAGCTTGGACGGACAGGTGGACAATGAGCAGTTCTTC
-,-,TRBJ1-3,TRBV21-1,CASSKACPCGNTIYF,TGTGCCAGCAGCAAAGCCTGCCCTTGCGGAAACACCATATATTTT
TRBD2,-,TRBJ2-5,TRBV2,CASTSLTSGARETQYF,TGTGCCAGCACCTCCCTGACTAGCGGGGCCCGGGAGACCCAGTACTTC
TRBD1,-,TRBJ1-6,TRBV30,CAWSVAGGNSPLHF,TGTGCCTGGAGTGTAGCAGGGGGGAATTCACCCCTCCACTTT
-,few,TRBJ2-1,TRBV28,CASSTTVYNEQFF,TGTGCCAGCAGTACAACCGTATACAATGAGCAGTTCTTC
-,-,TRBJ1-1,TRBV2,CASSEAPGRGTEAFF,TGTGCCAGCAGTGAAGCCCCCGGCAGGGGCACTGAAGCTTTCTTT
TRBD2,-,TRBJ2-5,TRBV7-8,CASSGLAGGPGKQETQYF,TGTGCCAGCAGCGGACTAGCGGGGGGCCCCGGGAAACAAGAGACCCAGTACTTC
-,-,TRBJ1-1,TRBV28,CASSLPITNTEAFF,TGTGCCAGCAGTTTACCAATAACGAACACTGAAGCTTTCTTT
-,-,TRBJ2-3,TRBV5-1,CASSLATDTQYF,TGCGCCAGCAGCTTGGCCACCGATACGCAGTATTTT
TRBD1,-,TRBJ2-7,TRBV28,CASSPRGQGYEQYF,TGTGCCAGCAGTCCTAGGGGACAGGGCTACGAGCAGTACTTC
-,-,TRBJ1-6,TRBV7-3,CASSLVTGRSPLHF,TGTGCCAGCAGCTTAGTGACAGGTCGCTCACCCCTCCACTTT
-,-,TRBJ1-1,TRBV29-1,CSGDVQGSGTEAFF,TGCAGCGGCGACGTACAGGGCTCGGGCACTGAAGCTTTCTTT
-,once,TRBJ1-1,TRBV4-3,CASSQEGGTEAFF,TGCGCCAGCAGCCAAGAAGGCGGCACTGAAGCTTTCTTT
TRBD1,-,TRBJ1-1,TRBV5-1,CASSSGQATLNTEAFF,TGCGCCAGCAGCTCCGGACAGGCCACTTTGAACACTGAAGCTTTCTTT
TRBD1,-,TRBJ1-2,TRBV7-9,CASSYEDRGLVGYTF,TGTGCCAGCAGCTACGAGGACAGGGGATTGGTTGGCTACACCTTC
-,-,TRBJ2-2,TRBV6-1,CASSEATGELFF,TGTGCCAGCAGTGAAGCCACCGGGGAGCTGTTTTTT
TRBD2,-,TRBJ2-2,TRBV7-2,CASSLGLASTGELFF,TGTGCCAGCAGCCTCGGACTAGCGAGCACCGGGGAGCTGTTTTTT
-,-,TRBJ2-3,TRBV13,CASSPSESTDTQYF,TGTGCCAGCAGCCCCTCGGAGAGCACAGATACGCAGTATTTT
-,-,TRBJ1-5,TRBV19,CASSIGPGGNQPQHF,TGTGCCAGTAGTATAGGCCCGGGCGGCAATCAGCCCCAGCATTTT
-,-,TRBJ1-1,TRBV6-2/TRBV6-3,CASSWGLPEAFF,TGTGCCAGCAGCTGGGGCCTTCCCGAAGCTTTCTTT
TRBD1,-,TRBJ2-7,TRBV5-8,CASSPPGQGASYEQYF,TGTGCCAGCAGCCCCCCCGGACAGGGTGCGTCCTACGAGCAGTACTTC